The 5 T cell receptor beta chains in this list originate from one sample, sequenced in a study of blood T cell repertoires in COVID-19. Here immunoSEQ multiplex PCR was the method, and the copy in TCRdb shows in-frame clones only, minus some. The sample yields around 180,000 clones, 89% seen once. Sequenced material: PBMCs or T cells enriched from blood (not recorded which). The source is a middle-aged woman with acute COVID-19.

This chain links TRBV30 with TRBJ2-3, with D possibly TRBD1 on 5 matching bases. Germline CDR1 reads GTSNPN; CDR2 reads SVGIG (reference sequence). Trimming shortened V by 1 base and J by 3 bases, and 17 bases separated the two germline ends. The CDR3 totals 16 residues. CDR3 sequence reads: CAWSDPAGRWTDTQYF. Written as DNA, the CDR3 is TGTGCCTGGAGTGACCCGGCAGGGCGCTGGACAGATACGCAGTATTTT.

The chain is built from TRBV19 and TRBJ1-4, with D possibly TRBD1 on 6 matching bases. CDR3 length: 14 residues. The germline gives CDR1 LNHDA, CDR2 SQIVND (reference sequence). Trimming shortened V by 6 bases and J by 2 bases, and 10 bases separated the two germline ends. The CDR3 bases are TGTGCCAGTAGCCAGGGGAAGACTAATGAAAAACTGTTTTTT. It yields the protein CASSQGKTNEKLFF.

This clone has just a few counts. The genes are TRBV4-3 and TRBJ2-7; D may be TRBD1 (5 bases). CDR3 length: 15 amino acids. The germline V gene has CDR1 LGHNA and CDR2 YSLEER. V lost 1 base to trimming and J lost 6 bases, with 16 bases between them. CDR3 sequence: CASSQGQGYGTEQYF. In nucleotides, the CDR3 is TGCGCCAGCAGCCAAGGGCAGGGTTATGGAACCGAGCAGTACTTC.

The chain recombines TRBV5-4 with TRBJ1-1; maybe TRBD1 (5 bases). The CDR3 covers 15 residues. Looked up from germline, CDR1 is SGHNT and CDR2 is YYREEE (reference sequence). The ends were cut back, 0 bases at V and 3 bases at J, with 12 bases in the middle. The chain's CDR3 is CASSLGSGEDTEAFF. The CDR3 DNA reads TGTGCCAGCAGCTTGGGCTCGGGGGAGGACACTGAAGCTTTCTTT.

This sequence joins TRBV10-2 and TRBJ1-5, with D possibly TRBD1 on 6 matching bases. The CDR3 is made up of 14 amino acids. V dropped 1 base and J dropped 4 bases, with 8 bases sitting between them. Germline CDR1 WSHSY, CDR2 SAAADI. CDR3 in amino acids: CASSELGGNQPQHF. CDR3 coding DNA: TGCGCCAGCAGTGAGTTAGGGGGAAATCAGCCCCAGCATTTT.